Listed below are T cell receptor beta chains from one sample, sequenced in a study of T cells after yellow fever vaccination. Each CDR3 protein is one row after TCRdb ran MiXCR on the 5' RACE reads. The profile covers under 400,000 distinct CDR3 sequences, with around 12% appearing a single time and roughly 3% taken by the ten largest. Here the sequenced sample was CD4+ T cells sorted from PBMCs, taken 15 days after the yellow fever booster vaccination. The receptors stem from a man between 18 and 29 years old who received the YFV17D yellow fever vaccine. Each CDR3 is given with its conserved first and last residue. Each record gives: CDR3 length, J gene, V gene, clone size, CDR3 protein. Clone size is given for some rows only: seen once, a few or many times, or a class if the clone is expanded.

cdr3_length: 15
j_call: TRBJ1-2
v_call: TRBV7-8
clone_size: NA
cdr3_aa: CASSLEWKKTYGYTF

cdr3_length: 15
j_call: TRBJ1-6
v_call: TRBV7-6
clone_size: NA
cdr3_aa: CASTPGGDRGSPLHF

cdr3_length: 18
j_call: TRBJ2-4
v_call: TRBV4-1
clone_size: NA
cdr3_aa: CASSPGQGASLAKNIQYF

cdr3_length: 16
j_call: TRBJ1-1
v_call: TRBV6-6
clone_size: NA
cdr3_aa: CASSSGQGARNTEAFF

cdr3_length: 15
j_call: TRBJ1-2
v_call: TRBV4-1
clone_size: NA
cdr3_aa: CASSQGGVGSRGYTF

cdr3_length: 17
j_call: TRBJ2-3
v_call: TRBV4-1
clone_size: many
cdr3_aa: CASSQGVPPASTDTQYF

cdr3_length: 11
j_call: TRBJ1-6
v_call: TRBV7-2
clone_size: many
cdr3_aa: CASSLLGPLHF

cdr3_length: 14
j_call: TRBJ2-5
v_call: TRBV4-2
clone_size: many
cdr3_aa: CASSQDSGKETQYF

cdr3_length: 13
j_call: TRBJ1-1
v_call: TRBV19
clone_size: NA
cdr3_aa: CASSIRADTEAFF

cdr3_length: 13
j_call: TRBJ2-1
v_call: TRBV20-1
clone_size: few
cdr3_aa: CSRKGSSYNEQFF

cdr3_length: 16
j_call: TRBJ1-6
v_call: TRBV6-5
clone_size: many
cdr3_aa: CASRRTGGSYNSPLHF

cdr3_length: 13
j_call: TRBJ1-5
v_call: TRBV5-1
clone_size: NA
cdr3_aa: CASSFEGNQPQHF

cdr3_length: 18
j_call: TRBJ1-5
v_call: TRBV4-3
clone_size: few
cdr3_aa: CASSQELRESGNNQPQHF

cdr3_length: 12
j_call: TRBJ2-5
v_call: TRBV7-2
clone_size: few
cdr3_aa: CASSTSIGAQYF

cdr3_length: 12
j_call: TRBJ1-1
v_call: TRBV24-1
clone_size: NA
cdr3_aa: CATSEDITEAFF

cdr3_length: 15
j_call: TRBJ2-5
v_call: TRBV7-2
clone_size: NA
cdr3_aa: CASSLLARRVETQYF

cdr3_length: 13
j_call: TRBJ1-5
v_call: TRBV7-9
clone_size: NA
cdr3_aa: CASSLAATWPQHF

cdr3_length: 13
j_call: TRBJ1-4
v_call: TRBV5-1
clone_size: NA
cdr3_aa: CASSTTGGEKLFF

cdr3_length: 13
j_call: TRBJ1-1
v_call: TRBV7-2
clone_size: NA
cdr3_aa: CASSFIARGEAFF

cdr3_length: 17
j_call: TRBJ2-5
v_call: TRBV9
clone_size: few
cdr3_aa: CASSARGYRSIQETQYF

cdr3_length: 15
j_call: TRBJ2-5
v_call: TRBV5-1
clone_size: few
cdr3_aa: CASNRGTSGQETQYF

cdr3_length: 13
j_call: TRBJ1-2
v_call: TRBV29-1
clone_size: few
cdr3_aa: CSVEEGSDYGYTF

cdr3_length: 14
j_call: TRBJ2-6
v_call: TRBV20-1
clone_size: NA
cdr3_aa: CSASAGTGANVLTF

cdr3_length: 10
j_call: TRBJ2-5
v_call: TRBV2
clone_size: many
cdr3_aa: CASRRETQYF

cdr3_length: 12
j_call: TRBJ2-4
v_call: TRBV6-6
clone_size: few
cdr3_aa: CASSDGKNIQYF

cdr3_length: 13
j_call: TRBJ2-3
v_call: TRBV20-1
clone_size: few
cdr3_aa: CSAQQGQSDTQYF

cdr3_length: 12
j_call: TRBJ1-2
v_call: TRBV9
clone_size: few
cdr3_aa: CASSEGMYGYTF

cdr3_length: 16
j_call: TRBJ2-4
v_call: TRBV7-2
clone_size: few
cdr3_aa: CASSQVASQAKNIQYF

cdr3_length: 14
j_call: TRBJ2-1
v_call: TRBV7-2
clone_size: NA
cdr3_aa: CASSSFTGADEQFF

cdr3_length: 16
j_call: TRBJ2-3
v_call: TRBV11-2
clone_size: few
cdr3_aa: CASSPRGSTSTDTQYF

cdr3_length: 14
j_call: TRBJ2-6
v_call: TRBV7-9
clone_size: few
cdr3_aa: CASGTSAGANVLTF

cdr3_length: 12
j_call: TRBJ2-1
v_call: TRBV27
clone_size: few
cdr3_aa: CASSLVEGEQFF

cdr3_length: 15
j_call: TRBJ1-1
v_call: TRBV5-1
clone_size: NA
cdr3_aa: CASSLGRSSITEAFF

cdr3_length: 15
j_call: TRBJ1-2
v_call: TRBV11-2
clone_size: NA
cdr3_aa: CASSLALTGEKGYTF

cdr3_length: 17
j_call: TRBJ2-7
v_call: TRBV7-2
clone_size: many
cdr3_aa: CASSLALNPRTTYEQYF

cdr3_length: 13
j_call: TRBJ1-2
v_call: TRBV5-6
clone_size: NA
cdr3_aa: CASSLGQGAGYTF

cdr3_length: 17
j_call: TRBJ1-1
v_call: TRBV7-2
clone_size: NA
cdr3_aa: CASSRTGAPNLNTEAFF

cdr3_length: 13
j_call: TRBJ2-5
v_call: TRBV20-1
clone_size: NA
cdr3_aa: CSARDQDRETQYF

cdr3_length: 15
j_call: TRBJ2-1
v_call: TRBV6-5
clone_size: NA
cdr3_aa: CASSLQRGGFSEQFF

cdr3_length: 13
j_call: TRBJ1-1
v_call: TRBV18
clone_size: NA
cdr3_aa: CASSPVSRGETFF

cdr3_length: 14
j_call: TRBJ2-1
v_call: TRBV4-3
clone_size: many
cdr3_aa: CASRTNIWDNEQFF

cdr3_length: 11
j_call: TRBJ2-5
v_call: TRBV5-6
clone_size: many
cdr3_aa: CASRGGETQYF

cdr3_length: 13
j_call: TRBJ1-2
v_call: TRBV3-1
clone_size: few
cdr3_aa: CASSPQWDYGYTF

cdr3_length: 18
j_call: TRBJ1-6
v_call: TRBV6-5
clone_size: few
cdr3_aa: CASSLKPRTGHYNSPLHF

cdr3_length: 17
j_call: TRBJ2-2
v_call: TRBV12-3/TRBV12-4
clone_size: NA
cdr3_aa: CASSPPSGTTNTGELFF

cdr3_length: 14
j_call: TRBJ2-7
v_call: TRBV14
clone_size: NA
cdr3_aa: CASSPRAFPRGQYF

cdr3_length: 13
j_call: TRBJ1-1
v_call: TRBV4-1
clone_size: NA
cdr3_aa: CASSQADLTEAFF

cdr3_length: 17
j_call: TRBJ2-1
v_call: TRBV27
clone_size: few
cdr3_aa: CASSLFGGPLSYNEQFF

cdr3_length: 14
j_call: TRBJ2-5
v_call: TRBV10-3
clone_size: few
cdr3_aa: CAISESQGRETQYF